The 29 T cell receptor beta chains listed next were all sequenced from one sample in a study. MiXCR, applied by TCRdb to the 5' RACE reads, yields one record per CDR3 protein. The sample shows about 64,000 distinct CDR3 sequences, less than 25% of them seen only once. Sequencing used memory CD4+ T cells sorted from a lymph node. Subset denoted: memory CD4+ T cells, CD4+CD45RO+CD25-. The receptors were gathered from a female donor with breast cancer.

This clonotype was seen more than once but under ten times. The CDR3 loop is CASSLERAGNEQFF. In DNA form, the CDR3 reads TGTGCCAGCAGTTTAGAGCGGGCAGGGAATGAGCAGTTCTTC. This chain links TRBV12-3 or TRBV12-4 with TRBJ2-1; a possible D gene is TRBD2 (6 bases). This CDR3 comprises 14 residues. V was clipped by 1 base and J by 7 bases, with 11 bases between them.

There are a few counts of this clonotype. The V call is TRBV7-2, the J call TRBJ2-1; tentative D call: TRBD2 (6 bases). The CDR3 runs 15 residues. The germline V gene has CDR1 SGHTA and CDR2 FQGNSA. The ends were cut back, 6 bases at V and 6 bases at J, with 18 bases in the middle. CDR3 residues: CASRPVAGMGNEQFF. CDR3 sequence (DNA): TGTGCCAGCAGGCCCGTGGCGGGAATGGGCAATGAGCAGTTCTTC.

This clonotype was seen a handful of times. The rearrangement links TRBV5-1 to TRBJ2-2, with D possibly being TRBD1 or TRBD2 (5 bases each). V lost 6 bases, J lost 0 bases, and 12 bases lay in between. The CDR3 runs to 15 residues. Germline CDR1 SGHRS, CDR2 YFSETQ. The CDR3 DNA follows: TGCGCCAGCACAGTCCGGGACCCGAACACCGGGGAGCTGTTTTTT. This sequence encodes CASTVRDPNTGELFF.

This chain uses TRBV7-2 with TRBJ1-1; 9 positions match TRBD1. This CDR3 comprises 15 residues. J gave up 6 bases and V 5 bases, and 10 bases lay outside the gene matches. Germline values: CDR1 SGHTA, CDR2 FQGNSA. The CDR3 DNA is TGTGCCAGCAGCGATCCACAGGGGGCGCGAGCTGAAGCTTTCTTT. Protein: CASSDPQGARAEAFF.

The chain links TRBV5-1 to TRBJ1-2, with TRBD1 as a possible D gene (6 bases). Germline V gives CDR1 SGHRS, CDR2 YFSETQ. The germline V and J ends were trimmed by 4 bases and 6 bases, with 7 bases remaining between them. The CDR3 has 11 residues. The CDR3: CASSPGDGYTF. In DNA, the CDR3 is TGCGCCAGCAGCCCAGGGGATGGCTACACCTTC.

This clonotype was seen a few times. The rearrangement links TRBV6-5 to TRBJ1-1; D ambiguous. This CDR3 is built from 13 residues. Germline V gives CDR1 MNHEY, CDR2 SVGAGI. The V and J ends lost 2 bases and 4 bases respectively, with 8 bases between them. CDR3 protein: CASSYVLGTEAFF. The CDR3 DNA reads TGTGCCAGCAGTTACGTTCTCGGCACTGAAGCTTTCTTT.

This clonotype was observed at least ten times. The genes are TRBV7-2 and TRBJ1-5; D unclear. This CDR3 has 13 amino acids. Germline V CDR1 and CDR2: SGHTA, FQGNSA. The V end lost 2 bases, the J end lost 2 bases, and 4 bases lay between the germline ends. CDR3 sequence reads: CASSLQGNQPQHF. In nucleotides, the CDR3 is TGTGCCAGCAGCTTACAGGGCAATCAGCCCCAGCATTTT.

This clonotype has a count of ten or more. The chain links TRBV20-1 to TRBJ2-5; D uncertain. Germline assignment: CDR1 DFQATT and CDR2 SNEGSKA (reference sequence). The CDR3 runs to 10 residues. The V and J ends lost 4 bases and 0 bases respectively, with 0 bases between them. The CDR3 protein is CSANQETQYF. In DNA, the CDR3 is TGCAGTGCTAACCAAGAGACCCAGTACTTC.

A note on this clonotype: Compared with germline, one end of the junction differs, possibly owing to a read error. The V call is TRBV27, the J call TRBJ1-1; TRBD1 aligns across 8 bases. Germline CDR1 MNHEY, CDR2 SMNVEV (reference sequence). CDR3 length equals 15 residues. The CDR3 coding sequence is TGTGCCGGCAGTTTAAGGCCCAACAGGGGGGCTGAAGCTTTCTTT. Translating gives CAGSLRPNRGAEAFF.

In regard to this clonotype: This could be a read error, since a much larger clone is one nucleotide away. The CDR3 is CASREGTVGYTF. In DNA form, the CDR3 reads TGTGCCAGCAGGGAAGGGACAGTTGGCTACACCTTC. The chain employs TRBV6-1 and TRBJ1-2; 7 bases map to TRBD1. CDR3 size: 12 residues. Germline CDR1 reads MNHNS; CDR2 reads SASEGT.

This chain links TRBV7-2 with TRBJ2-2; TRBD2 agrees at 7 bases. The trim removed 10 bases at V and 2 bases at J, leaving 13 bases unmatched. The CDR3 runs 16 residues. Germline V CDR1 and CDR2: SGHTA, FQGNSA. CDR3 in amino acids: CATKLRAGLNTGELFF. The CDR3 nucleotides are TGTGCCACCAAGCTTAGGGCGGGACTAAACACCGGGGAGCTGTTTTTT.

The CDR3 region is CASSRQGPNTGELFF. In nucleotides, the CDR3 is TGTGCCAGCAGCCGTCAAGGACCGAACACCGGGGAGCTGTTTTTT. V gene TRBV12-3 or TRBV12-4 combines with J gene TRBJ2-2; D call uncertain. The CDR3 covers 15 residues. V was clipped by 6 bases and J by 0 bases, with 11 bases between them.

This clonotype was counted only a few times. The chain combines TRBV20-1 with TRBJ2-1; TRBD1 matches 10 bases. The CDR3 spans 14 residues. The germline V gene encodes CDR1 DFQATT and CDR2 SNEGSKA (reference sequence). After removal of 7 bases from V and 9 bases from J, the junction contained 12 bases not matched to a gene. The CDR3 nucleotides read TGCAGTGTAACGCGACAGGGGGCGCGAGGTGAGCAGTTCTTC. Translating gives CSVTRQGARGEQFF.

This clonotype occurred a few times. The rearrangement joins TRBV5-1 to TRBJ1-4; D is perhaps TRBD1 (5 bases). The V end lost 0 bases, the J end lost 0 bases, and 6 bases lay between the germline ends. CDR3 length: 15 residues. Germline V gene lookup returns CDR1 SGHRS and CDR2 YFSETQ. CDR3 protein: CASSLEGATNEKLFF. The CDR3 DNA reads TGCGCCAGCAGCTTGGAAGGGGCAACTAATGAAAAACTGTTTTTT.

This clonotype occurred once. A read error may produce the germline difference seen at one junction end. V is TRBV5-1 and J is TRBJ1-5, with a weak D call TRBD1 (5 bases). CDR1 is SGHRS and CDR2 is YFSETQ in the germline V gene. The length of the CDR3 is 15 residues. CDR3: CASEGKDTGIWPLHF. CDR3 in DNA: TGCGCCAGCGAAGGGAAGGACACGGGTATATGGCCCCTGCATTTT.

V and J are TRBV11-3 and TRBJ2-3; the D is unclear. V gave up 2 bases and J gave up 2 bases, with 8 bases separating them. CDR1 is SGHNT and CDR2 is YENEEA in the germline V gene. CDR3 length equals 14 residues. CDR3 residues: CASSLNGNTDTQYF. The CDR3 region has the DNA TGTGCCAGCAGCTTAAATGGAAACACAGATACGCAGTATTTT.

The V and J genes are TRBV7-2 and TRBJ2-7, with a weak D call TRBD2 (6 bases). This CDR3 region has 14 residues. CDR1 and CDR2 from the germline V gene are SGHTA and FQGNSA. V gave up 2 bases and J gave up 6 bases, with 14 bases separating them. In DNA form, the CDR3 reads TGTGCCAGCAGCTTAAAATGGGGGGATAGCGAGCAGTACTTC. Protein sequence: CASSLKWGDSEQYF.

This clonotype was seen only a few times. The chain carries TRBV20-1 and TRBJ1-2; 8 nucleotides agree with TRBD1. This CDR3 is 15 amino acids long. The germline V gene encodes CDR1 DFQATT and CDR2 SNEGSKA (reference sequence). The J segment lost 4 bases and the V segment lost 6 bases, leaving 13 bases of the junction unmatched. CDR3 in amino acids: CSAGGTGEFGYGYTF. In DNA, the CDR3 is TGCAGTGCGGGAGGGACAGGAGAGTTTGGCTATGGCTACACCTTC.

This clonotype was detected a few times. V is TRBV5-1 and J is TRBJ2-1; D gene uncertain. CDR3 length: 13 residues. Between the trimmed V and J ends, which lost 1 base and 4 bases, there was a span of 6 bases. Looked up from germline, CDR1 is SGHRS and CDR2 is YFSETQ. The CDR3 region has the DNA TGCGCCAGCAGCTTGCCCGGATACAATGAGCAGTTCTTC. Amino acids: CASSLPGYNEQFF.

This clonotype was detected only a few times. The chain carries TRBV6-2 or TRBV6-3 and TRBJ1-5; D not certain. V lost 1 base and J lost 5, with 3 bases in between. CDR3 length: 12 amino acids. CDR1 is MNHEY, CDR2 SVGEGT, per germline. The CDR3 region is CASSYFDQPQHF. The DNA for the CDR3 is TGTGCCAGCAGTTACTTCGATCAGCCCCAGCATTTT.

V usage is TRBV9 and J usage is TRBJ1-3; perhaps TRBD1 as D (5 bases). The germline V gene has CDR1 SGDLS and CDR2 YYNGEE. The CDR3 totals 16 residues. The V and J ends lost 2 bases and 2 bases respectively, with 14 bases between them. CDR3 protein: CASSVDGGNPGNTIYF. CDR3 nucleotides: TGTGCCAGCAGCGTCGACGGGGGGAACCCTGGAAACACCATATATTTT.

The chain combines TRBV20-1 with TRBJ1-4; D may be TRBD1 (5 bases). The CDR3 sequence is 13 residues long. The germline V gene has CDR1 DFQATT and CDR2 SNEGSKA (reference sequence). Trimming took 3 bases from V and 5 from J, leaving 10 bases between them. The CDR3 protein is CSASRDVNEKLFF. The DNA for the CDR3 is TGCAGTGCTAGCCGGGACGTAAATGAAAAACTGTTTTTT.

The table lists this clonotype with a few counts. The chain recombines TRBV25-1 with TRBJ2-2; the D is unclear. This CDR3 is 15 amino acids long. Germline V gene sequence: CDR1 MGHDK, CDR2 SYGVNS. The ends were cut back, 3 bases at V and 0 bases at J, with 8 bases in the middle. The CDR3, as DNA: TGTGCCAGCAGTGACACCCTCGCGAACACCGGGGAGCTGTTTTTT. This translates into CASSDTLANTGELFF.

The V call is TRBV7-9, the J call TRBJ2-1, with 7 bases that match TRBD1. The length of the CDR3 is 14 residues. J was trimmed by 10 bases and V by 1 base; bases with no gene match: 7. Germline CDR1 reads SEHNR; CDR2 reads FQNEAQ (reference sequence). CDR3 bases: TGTGCCAGCAGCTTAGGGGACAGACTTGGGGAGCAGTTCTTC. It encodes CASSLGDRLGEQFF. Full variable domain (rest looked up from reference TRBV7-9 and TRBJ2-1): DTGVSQNPRHKITKRGQNVTFRCDPISEHNRLYWYRQTLGQGPEFLTYFQNEAQLEKSRLLSDRFSAERPKGSFSTLEIQRTEQGDSAMYLCASSLGDRLGEQFFGPGTRLTVL.

The rearrangement uses TRBV10-3 and TRBJ1-1; 8 bases are a match to TRBD1. Trimming took 7 bases from V and 7 from J; bases not matched to a gene: 8. The germline V gene has CDR1 ENHRY and CDR2 SYGVKD. CDR3 length equals 13 residues. The CDR3 sequence is CAIMGQENNEAFF. The CDR3 nucleotides are TGTGCCATCATGGGACAGGAGAATAATGAAGCTTTCTTT.

This clonotype showed up just a few times. The V call is TRBV20-1, the J call TRBJ1-6; 7 bases line up with TRBD1. This CDR3 region has 15 residues. Germline V gene lookup returns CDR1 DFQATT and CDR2 SNEGSKA (reference sequence). The V and J ends lost 0 bases and 9 bases, in that order; junction bases with no gene match: 8. The CDR3 DNA is TGCAGTGCTAGAGATGGGGGACAGCAAATTTCACCCCTCCACTTT. Protein: CSARDGGQQISPLHF.

The chain joins TRBV5-1 to TRBJ1-2; TRBD1 matches at 8 bases. Unmatched junction bases numbered 3, after V lost 0 bases and J lost 2 bases. Germline CDR1 reads SGHRS; CDR2 reads YFSETQ. This CDR3 spans 15 amino acids. The CDR3: CASSLDQGANYGYTF. The CDR3 coding sequence is TGCGCCAGCAGCTTGGACCAGGGGGCCAACTATGGCTACACCTTC.

This clonotype has just a few counts. The chain recombines TRBV5-1 with TRBJ1-1, with D possibly being TRBD1 (6 bases). The CDR3 spans 21 residues. Germline lookup yields CDR1 SGHRS and CDR2 YFSETQ. V was pared by 2 bases and J by 1 base, with 30 bases between. CDR3: CASSLLPATDNRGLRNTEAFF. DNA for the CDR3: TGCGCCAGCAGCTTACTTCCTGCGACGGACAATCGGGGGCTGAGGAACACTGAAGCTTTCTTT.

This clonotype was detected a few times. The chain joins TRBV2 to TRBJ1-1; TRBD1 might be the D (5 bases). Deletions cut 8 bases from V and 5 bases from J, with 15 bases between. Germline CDR1 reads SNHLY; CDR2 reads FYNNEI. The CDR3 sequence is 13 residues long. CDR3 nucleotides: TGTGCCAGCTCAGGGTTATGGGGGACTGAAGCTTTCTTT. Its translation is CASSGLWGTEAFF.